This TCR beta chain originates from a study of neurological immune-mediated disorders. The CDR3 sequence is 12 residues long. CDR1 and CDR2 from the germline V gene are SGHKS and YYEKEE (reference sequence). The V end lost 5 bases, the J end lost 5 bases, and 8 bases lay between the germline ends. 5'RACE generated cDNA with 10-nucleotide random UMIs. TCRdb fed the 5' RACE reads into MiXCR, producing one record per CDR3 protein. The sample consists of roughly 120,000 distinct CDR3 sequences, roughly 3.2% of them appearing once. The clonotype comes from a woman aged 25 to 45 with multiple sclerosis. The chain has TRBV5-5 and TRBJ1-5; D is perhaps TRBD1 (5 bases). The specimen sequenced was PBMCs. CDR3 sequence reads: CASSPRDQPQHF. In DNA form, the CDR3 reads TGTGCCAGCAGTCCCAGGGATCAGCCCCAGCATTTT.